This record concerns one T cell receptor (beta chain) sequence. Its antigen is still unknown. Qualities for individual bases were not recorded, and no much larger clone is one base off. Each collaborating institution followed its own protocols to collect whole blood in K2EDTA tubes. For TCRbeta analysis, collaborators shipped samples in one of three forms: frozen whole blood, isolated PBMCs, or DNA extracted from either of those sample types. The immunoSEQ Assay, a bias-controlled multiplex PCR, was used to amplify TCRbeta CDR3 regions from genomic DNA. Concerning the study's data processing: Within the assay, amplification of reference gene primers was used to estimate how many nucleated cells each sample contained. To quantify the absolute abundance of each unique TCRbeta CDR3 rearrangement, sequence reads were collapsed and filtered. For each sample, productive Simpson clonality was calculated as the square root of Simpson's diversity index across productive rearrangements. TCRdb obtained this table from immuneACCESS and retained in-frame rearrangements with V and J assigned. These tables miss some clones; where compared with another copy, unresolved V genes account for less than half of the shortfall, and the remainder is unexplained. V, J and clone size are taken as reported in that table, and D and trimming were inferred from the DNA itself. This sample has 100,000 to 150,000 clones in its table, and approximately 84% of those were observed once. More than 1.4% of the sample comes from the top ten.

V is cut by 3 bases and J by 9 bases, and the space between the germline ends is 15 bases. From cysteine to phenylalanine, the CDR3 is 15 amino acids long. The entry retains the CDR3 DNA only, 45 bases that are in frame from base 1. Sequences WSHSY (CDR1) and SAAADI (CDR2) are obtained from the germline V gene. The record originates from a study of blood T cell repertoires in COVID-19 (dated by TCRdb to 2018 to 2021). Turning to the overall study: Collaborator samples came from the United States, Italy and Spain and covered acute and convalescent phases of COVID-19. The prospective study material was composed of cDNA or gDNA derived from T cells, B-cell-depleted T cells, or PBMCs. The dataset comprised deeply sampled blood TCRbeta repertoires from subjects exposed to, actively infected with, or recovered from COVID-19. The samples were drawn from two sources: the first 160 participants of the ongoing ImmuneRACE study, and over 950 subjects contributed by 6 global collaborators. Where available, HLA class I and class II types were obtained from metadata supplied by the sample provider rather than from assay-based typing. Sample metadata almost always included a de-identified subject ID, COVID-19 status, age in years and sex. The repertoires were released in a freely available public database intended as a resource for research on the immune response to SARS-CoV-2.

Results and caveats for the whole study, not just this receptor: The quantity of clinical and demographic metadata differed by source and by participant and was supplied without curation.

The chain links TRBV10-2 with TRBJ1-6; perhaps TRBD1 is the D gene, with 6 bases matching. The sequence was collected from a man aged 55 to 70 with acute or convalescent COVID-19. Sequenced sample: peripheral blood. This receptor carries the CDR3 CASSDHRVASSPLHF. The DNA sequence follows: TGCGCCAGCAGTGACCACAGGGTGGCGAGTTCACCCCTCCACTTT.